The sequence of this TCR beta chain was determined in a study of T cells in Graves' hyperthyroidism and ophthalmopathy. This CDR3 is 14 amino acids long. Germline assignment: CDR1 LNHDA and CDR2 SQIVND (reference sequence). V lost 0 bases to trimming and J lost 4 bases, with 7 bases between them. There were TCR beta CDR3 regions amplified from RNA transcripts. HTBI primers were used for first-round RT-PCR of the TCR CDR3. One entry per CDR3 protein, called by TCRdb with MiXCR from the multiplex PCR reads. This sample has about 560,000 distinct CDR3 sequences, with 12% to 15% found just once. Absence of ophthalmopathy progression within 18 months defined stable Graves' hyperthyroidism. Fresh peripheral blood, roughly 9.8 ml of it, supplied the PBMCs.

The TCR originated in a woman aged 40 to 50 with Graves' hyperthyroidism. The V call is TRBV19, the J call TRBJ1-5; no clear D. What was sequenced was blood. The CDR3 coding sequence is TGTGCCAGTAGTATAGAAATGCTGAATCAGCCCCAGCATTTT. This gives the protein CASSIEMLNQPQHF.